Given below is one T cell receptor (beta chain) in context. A far larger clone is just one base off, so this is likely a read error. Per the germline V gene, CDR1 is SQVTM and CDR2 is ANQGSEA. The CDR3 consists of 13 residues. Trimming removed 5 bases from V and 8 bases from J, with 18 bases in between. With unsorted samples, genomic DNA was obtained from approximately 96 million PBMCs. Every unsorted PBMC PCR replicate was loaded with 250 to 300 ng DNA, about 30,000 T cell genomes. The assay was immunoSEQ multiplex PCR, and TCRdb's table has in-frame clones only and misses some. Of approximately 500,000 clones detected, roughly 80% appear once; the ten largest clones hold over 9.5%. The entry originates in a study of shared clonotypes between healthy human individuals.

The sequence derives from a woman in her thirties or forties in good health. Some clones in this sample may be carry-over from other donors' samples. Sequencing was performed on PBMCs. This chain uses TRBV29-1 with TRBJ1-1; D may be TRBD1 (6 bases). The CDR3 bases are TGCAGCGTTAACGAACAGGGAGTCGCCGAAGCTTTCTTT. It translates to CSVNEQGVAEAFF.